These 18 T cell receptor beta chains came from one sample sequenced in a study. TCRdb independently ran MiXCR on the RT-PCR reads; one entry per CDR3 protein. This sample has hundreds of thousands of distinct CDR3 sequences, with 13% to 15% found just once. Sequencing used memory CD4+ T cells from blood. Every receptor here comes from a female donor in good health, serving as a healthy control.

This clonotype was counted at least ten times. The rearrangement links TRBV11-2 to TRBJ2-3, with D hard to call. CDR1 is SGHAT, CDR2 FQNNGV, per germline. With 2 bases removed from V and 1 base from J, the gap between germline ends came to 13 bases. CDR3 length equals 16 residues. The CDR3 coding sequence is TGTGCCAGCAGCTTATCTCATGTAGCAGGCACAGATACGCAGTATTTT. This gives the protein CASSLSHVAGTDTQYF.

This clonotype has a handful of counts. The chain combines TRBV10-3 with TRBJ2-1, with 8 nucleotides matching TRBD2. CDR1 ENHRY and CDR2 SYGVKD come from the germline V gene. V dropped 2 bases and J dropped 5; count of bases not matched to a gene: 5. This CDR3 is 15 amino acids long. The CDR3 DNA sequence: TGTGCCATCAGTGAGAGCGGGAGTGGAAACAATGAGCAGTTCTTC. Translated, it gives CAISESGSGNNEQFF.

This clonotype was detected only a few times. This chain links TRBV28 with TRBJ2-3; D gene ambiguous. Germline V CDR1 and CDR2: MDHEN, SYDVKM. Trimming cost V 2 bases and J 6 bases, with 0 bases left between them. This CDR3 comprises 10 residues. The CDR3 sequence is CASSLDTQYF. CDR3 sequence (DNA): TGTGCCAGCAGTTTAGATACGCAGTATTTT.

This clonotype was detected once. As DNA, the CDR3 is TGCGCCCCTCGCAGCACAGATACGCAGTATTTT. Amino acids: CAPRSTDTQYF. This chain links TRBV5-1 with TRBJ2-3; D is unresolved. The CDR3 has 11 amino acids. In germline, CDR1 is SGHRS, CDR2 YFSETQ. Trimming removed 10 bases at V and 0 bases at J, with 6 bases between.

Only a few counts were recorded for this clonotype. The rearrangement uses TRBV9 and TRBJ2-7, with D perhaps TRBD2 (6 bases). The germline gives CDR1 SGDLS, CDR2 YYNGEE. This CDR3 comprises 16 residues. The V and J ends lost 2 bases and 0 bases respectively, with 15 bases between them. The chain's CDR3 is CASSVGGSGTSYEQYF. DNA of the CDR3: TGTGCCAGCAGCGTCGGAGGTAGCGGAACCTCCTACGAGCAGTACTTC.

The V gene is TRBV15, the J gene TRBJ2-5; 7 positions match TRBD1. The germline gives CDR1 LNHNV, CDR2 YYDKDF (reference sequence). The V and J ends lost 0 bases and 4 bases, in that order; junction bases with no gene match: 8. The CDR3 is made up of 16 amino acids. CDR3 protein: CATSRDYDRVTETQYF. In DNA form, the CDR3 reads TGTGCCACCAGCAGAGATTATGACAGGGTAACAGAGACCCAGTACTTC.

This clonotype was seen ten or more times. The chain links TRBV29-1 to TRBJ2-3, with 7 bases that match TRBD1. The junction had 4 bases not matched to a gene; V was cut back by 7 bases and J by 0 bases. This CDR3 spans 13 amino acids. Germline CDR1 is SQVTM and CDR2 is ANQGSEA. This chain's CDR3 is CSADRASTDTQYF. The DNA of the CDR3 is TGCAGCGCCGACAGGGCTAGCACAGATACGCAGTATTTT.

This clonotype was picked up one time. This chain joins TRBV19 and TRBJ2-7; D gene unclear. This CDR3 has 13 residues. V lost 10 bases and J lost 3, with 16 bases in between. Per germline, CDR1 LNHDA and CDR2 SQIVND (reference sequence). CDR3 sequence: CANWPHPFYEQYF. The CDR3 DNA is TGTGCCAATTGGCCCCATCCATTCTACGAGCAGTACTTC.

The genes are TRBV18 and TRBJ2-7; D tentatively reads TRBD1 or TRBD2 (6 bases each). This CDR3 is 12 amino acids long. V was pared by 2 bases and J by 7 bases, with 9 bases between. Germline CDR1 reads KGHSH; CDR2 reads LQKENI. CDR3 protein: CASSPRRGEQYF. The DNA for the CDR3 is TGTGCCAGCTCACCAAGGAGGGGGGAGCAGTACTTC.

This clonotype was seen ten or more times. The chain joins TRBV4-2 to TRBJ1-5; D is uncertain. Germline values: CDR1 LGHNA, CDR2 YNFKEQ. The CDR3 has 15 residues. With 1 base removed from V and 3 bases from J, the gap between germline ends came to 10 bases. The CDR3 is CASSQGSANNQPQHF. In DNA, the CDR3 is TGTGCCAGCAGCCAAGGTAGTGCGAACAATCAGCCCCAGCATTTT.

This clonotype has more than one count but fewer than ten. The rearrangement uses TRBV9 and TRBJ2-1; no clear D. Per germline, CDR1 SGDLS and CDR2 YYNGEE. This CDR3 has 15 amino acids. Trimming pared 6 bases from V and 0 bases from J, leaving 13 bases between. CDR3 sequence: CASTTDPSSYNEQFF. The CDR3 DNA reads TGTGCCAGCACCACGGACCCCAGCTCCTACAATGAGCAGTTCTTC.

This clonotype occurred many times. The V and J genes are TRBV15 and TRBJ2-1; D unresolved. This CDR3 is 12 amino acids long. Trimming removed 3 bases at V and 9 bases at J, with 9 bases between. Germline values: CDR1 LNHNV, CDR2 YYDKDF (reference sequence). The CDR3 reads CATSRAWSEQFF. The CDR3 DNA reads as TGTGCCACCAGCAGGGCCTGGAGTGAGCAGTTCTTC. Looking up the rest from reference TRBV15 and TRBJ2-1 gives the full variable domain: DAMVIQNPRYQVTQFGKPVTLSCSQTLNHNVMYWYQQKSSQAPKLLFHYYDKDFNNEADTPDNFQSRRPNTSFCFLDIRSPGLGDTAMYLCATSRAWSEQFFGPGTRLTVL.

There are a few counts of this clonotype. CDR3 loop: CAISTASNQPQHF. CDR3 DNA: TGTGCCATCAGCACAGCTAGCAATCAGCCCCAGCATTTT. The chain recombines TRBV10-3 with TRBJ1-5; D gene uncertain. V lost 6 bases and J 0 bases, leaving 6 bases between the germline ends. Germline-derived CDR1 and CDR2 are ENHRY and SYGVKD. The CDR3 consists of 13 residues.

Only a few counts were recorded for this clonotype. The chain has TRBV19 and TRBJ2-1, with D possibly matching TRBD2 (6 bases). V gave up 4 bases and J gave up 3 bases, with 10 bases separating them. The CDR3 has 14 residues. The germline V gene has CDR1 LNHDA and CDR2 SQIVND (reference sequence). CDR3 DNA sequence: TGTGCCAGTAGTAGTCGCGGGAACTACAATGAGCAGTTCTTC. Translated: CASSSRGNYNEQFF. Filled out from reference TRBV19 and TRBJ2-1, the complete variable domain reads DGGITQSPKYLFRKEGQNVTLSCEQNLNHDAMYWYRQDPGQGLRLIYYSQIVNDFQKGDIAEGYSVSREKKESFPLTVTSAQKNPTAFYLCASSSRGNYNEQFFGPGTRLTVL.

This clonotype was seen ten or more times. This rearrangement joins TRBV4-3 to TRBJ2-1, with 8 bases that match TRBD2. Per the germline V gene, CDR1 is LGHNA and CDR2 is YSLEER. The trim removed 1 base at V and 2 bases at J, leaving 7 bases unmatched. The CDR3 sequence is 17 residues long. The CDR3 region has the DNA TGCGCCAGCAGCCAAGCTATCGGCGGGAGGACCTACAATGAGCAGTTCTTC. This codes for CASSQAIGGRTYNEQFF.

CDR3 in DNA: TGCGCCAGCAGCCTAGCAGCGGGAGAGGCAGATACGCAGTATTTT. It codes for CASSLAAGEADTQYF. The V gene is TRBV4-3, the J gene TRBJ2-3; TRBD2 matches 8 bases. The CDR3 is 15 residues long. The V gene end was trimmed by 4 bases and the J gene end by 4 bases; junction bases not matched to a gene: 7. Germline CDR1 is LGHNA and CDR2 is YSLEER.

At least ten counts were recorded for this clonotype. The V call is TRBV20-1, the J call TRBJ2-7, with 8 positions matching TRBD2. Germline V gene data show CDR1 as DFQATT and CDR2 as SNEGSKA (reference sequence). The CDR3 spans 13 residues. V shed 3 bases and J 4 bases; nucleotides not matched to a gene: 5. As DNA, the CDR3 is TGCAGTGCTAGCCGGACGGGAGGGTACGAGCAGTACTTC. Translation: CSASRTGGYEQYF.

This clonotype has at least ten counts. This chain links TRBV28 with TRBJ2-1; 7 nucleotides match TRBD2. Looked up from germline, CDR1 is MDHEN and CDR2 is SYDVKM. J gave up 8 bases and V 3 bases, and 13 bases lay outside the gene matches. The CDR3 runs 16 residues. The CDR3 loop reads CASSLREGPHNDEQFF. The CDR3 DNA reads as TGTGCCAGCAGTTTGAGGGAGGGGCCCCACAACGATGAGCAGTTCTTC.